The source of this T cell receptor beta chain is a study of blood T cell repertoires in COVID-19. On the study more broadly: Acute and convalescent COVID-19 specimens originated in the United States, Italy and Spain. T cells, B-cell-depleted T cells, or PBMCs provided the cDNA or gDNA that served as material.

This clone was counted a single time. Germline-derived CDR1 and CDR2 are GTSNPN and SVGIG (reference sequence). This CDR3 is 15 amino acids long. Trimming took 6 bases from V and 1 from J, leaving 18 bases between them. Per the original data handling: Amplifying reference gene primers gave estimates of nucleated cell counts. Here immunoSEQ multiplex PCR was the method, and the copy in TCRdb shows in-frame clones only, minus some. V, J and clone size are taken as reported in that table, and D and trimming were inferred from the DNA itself. There are roughly 70,000 clones in the sample; 90% to 95% occur only once, and 7.5% to 9% lies in the top ten.

The sequencing sample was made of peripheral blood. The chain joins TRBV30 to TRBJ1-1, with D possibly being TRBD1 (6 bases). The TCR comes from a human donor in a cohort sampled during active COVID-19. CDR3 protein: CACDPRLGGNTEAFF. The CDR3 DNA reads as TGTGCCTGCGACCCCAGGCTAGGGGGGAACACTGAAGCTTTCTTT.